This TCR beta chain was found in a study of T cells in Graves' hyperthyroidism and ophthalmopathy. Calling Graves' hyperthyroidism stable meant ophthalmopathy did not progress within 18 months. V shed 0 bases, J shed 5 bases, and the junction held 7 bases outside the gene matches. In germline, CDR1 is SGDLS, CDR2 YYNGEE. This CDR3 is 15 amino acids long. Amplified TCR beta CDR3 regions derived from RNA transcripts. A set of HTBI primers served as the primers for a first-round RT-PCR of the TCR CDR3. TCRdb reprocessed the multiplex PCR reads with MiXCR, giving one entry per CDR3 protein. The sample has hundreds of thousands of distinct CDR3 sequences, just under 15% seen once; the top ten hold approximately 32%.

The V call is TRBV9, the J call TRBJ1-1; 7 bases agree with TRBD1. The clonotype originates from a woman in her 30s with Graves' hyperthyroidism. The sample was blood. The CDR3 region is CASSVGVEGATEAFF. CDR3 in DNA: TGTGCCAGCAGCGTAGGAGTAGAGGGGGCGACTGAAGCTTTCTTT.